The 20 T cell receptor beta chains in this list originate from one sample, sequenced in a study of T cell responses to AZD1222 COVID-19 vaccine. Clones were read by immunoSEQ multiplex PCR, and TCRdb kept only the in-frame ones, dropping some. The sample has over 95,000 clones, 87% seen once. Material: peripheral blood, obtained on day 0 of AZD1222 vaccination. These receptor sequences come from an adult in good health.

This chain links TRBV6-6 with TRBJ1-5; D is ambiguous. The CDR3 runs 16 residues. V lost 2 bases to trimming and J lost 2 bases, with 13 bases between them. CDR1 and CDR2 (germline): MNHNY, SVGAGI (reference sequence). CDR3 DNA: TGTGCCAGCAGTTACCGGGCAGGTGGTGGCAATCAGCCCCAGCATTTT. Its protein is CASSYRAGGGNQPQHF.

V is TRBV18 and J is TRBJ2-2; D is unresolved. Trimming took 0 bases from V and 2 from J, leaving 7 bases between them. Germline V gene data show CDR1 as KGHSH and CDR2 as LQKENI. The CDR3 contains 15 residues. This CDR3 is CASSPPQPNTGELFF. The CDR3 DNA is TGTGCCAGCTCACCACCCCAACCCAACACCGGGGAGCTGTTTTTT.

V usage is TRBV19 and J usage is TRBJ1-2; D unclear. V was pared by 8 bases and J by 1 base, with 14 bases between. CDR1 and CDR2 from the germline V gene are LNHDA and SQIVND (reference sequence). The CDR3 length is 14 residues. CDR3 in DNA: TGTGCCAGTTCTCGAAGGGAGAGTAACTATGGCTACACCTTC. Translation gives CASSRRESNYGYTF. The whole variable domain, remainder taken from reference TRBV19 and TRBJ1-2, is DGGITQSPKYLFRKEGQNVTLSCEQNLNHDAMYWYRQDPGQGLRLIYYSQIVNDFQKGDIAEGYSVSREKKESFPLTVTSAQKNPTAFYLCASSRRESNYGYTFGSGTRLTVV.

The CDR3 protein is CASSGQGLSGNTIYF. The CDR3 region has the DNA TGTGCCAGCTCAGGACAGGGACTCTCTGGAAACACCATATATTTT. The chain joins TRBV18 to TRBJ1-3; 8 positions agree with TRBD1. CDR1 is KGHSH, CDR2 LQKENI, per germline. The CDR3 has 15 residues. V trimming: 5 bases; J trimming: 0 bases; junction bases outside the gene matches: 3.

This chain joins TRBV19 and TRBJ1-5, with 8 positions matching TRBD1. The length of the CDR3 is 13 residues. The J segment lost 7 bases and the V segment lost 7 bases, leaving 6 bases of the junction unmatched. Germline loops: CDR1 LNHDA, CDR2 SQIVND (reference sequence). The CDR3 loop reads CASNRRGQQPQHF. CDR3 sequence (DNA): TGTGCCAGTAACCGCAGGGGGCAACAGCCCCAGCATTTT.

This clone was seen a few times. The genes are TRBV3-1 (or the pseudogene TRBV3-2) and TRBJ1-5; D ambiguous. CDR3 length: 16 amino acids. The germline gives CDR1 LGHDT, CDR2 YNNKEL (reference sequence). Trimming left V 0 bases short and J 6 bases short, with 15 bases between. The CDR3 protein is CASSQETIRGPQPQHF. The CDR3 DNA follows: TGTGCCAGCAGCCAAGAAACCATAAGAGGGCCTCAGCCCCAGCATTTT.

V gene TRBV3-1 (or the pseudogene TRBV3-2) combines with J gene TRBJ1-6; D may be TRBD1 (6 bases). CDR1 LGHDT and CDR2 YNNKEL come from the germline V gene (reference sequence). CDR3 size: 16 residues. V shed 4 bases and J shed 6 bases, with 16 bases lying between them. The chain's CDR3 is CASSPPGAGVNSPLHF. Written as DNA, the CDR3 is TGTGCCAGCAGCCCACCAGGGGCAGGGGTTAATTCACCCCTCCACTTT.

The V and J genes are TRBV19 and TRBJ1-2, with 7 bases lining up with TRBD1. The CDR3 covers 17 residues. With 6 bases clipped from V and 4 bases from J, the junction kept 17 bases outside the gene matches. Per germline, CDR1 LNHDA and CDR2 SQIVND (reference sequence). The CDR3 DNA reads as TGTGCCAGTAGAGCCAATACACCTCAGGGGGACAGCTATGGCTACACCTTC. Protein: CASRANTPQGDSYGYTF.

V is TRBV9 and J is TRBJ2-3; the D gene is possibly TRBD1 (6 bases). Looked up from germline, CDR1 is SGDLS and CDR2 is YYNGEE. The CDR3 extends over 13 amino acids. The germline V and J ends were trimmed by 2 bases and 3 bases, with 7 bases remaining between them. The CDR3 sequence is CASSVQGTDTQYF. The CDR3 region has the DNA TGTGCCAGCAGCGTCCAGGGGACAGATACGCAGTATTTT.

This chain joins TRBV10-1 and TRBJ1-6; possible D gene TRBD1, 6 bases. The germline V and J ends were trimmed by 1 base and 7 bases, with 11 bases remaining between them. The length of the CDR3 is 15 residues. The germline gives CDR1 WNHNN, CDR2 SYGVQD (reference sequence). Here the CDR3 DNA reads TGCGCCAGCAGTGAGTGTAAAGGGGGGAATTCACCCCTCCACTTT. Amino acid sequence: CASSECKGGNSPLHF.

CDR3 loop: CAISGTSGRTSYEQYF. In DNA form, the CDR3 reads TGTGCCATCAGCGGGACTAGCGGGAGGACTTCCTACGAGCAGTACTTC. The chain couples TRBV10-3 to TRBJ2-7, with 15 bases fitting TRBD2. The germline V gene encodes CDR1 ENHRY and CDR2 SYGVKD. The CDR3 sequence is 16 residues long. V dropped 6 bases and J dropped 1; count of bases not matched to a gene: 4.

This chain joins TRBV6-5 and TRBJ2-7, with TRBD2 as a possible D gene (7 bases). Germline V gene data show CDR1 as MNHEY and CDR2 as SVGAGI. V shed 6 bases and J shed 4 bases, with 19 bases lying between them. The length of the CDR3 is 15 residues. The CDR3 here is CASSRTGRGSYEQYF. DNA for the CDR3: TGTGCCAGCAGCCGAACGGGGAGGGGGAGTTACGAGCAGTACTTC.

CDR3 protein: CASSRDGAYNEQFF. As DNA, the CDR3 is TGCGCCAGCAGCCGAGATGGGGCTTACAATGAGCAGTTCTTC. The genes are TRBV5-1 and TRBJ2-1, with a weak D call TRBD1 (5 bases). The V gene's germline CDR1 is SGHRS and CDR2 YFSETQ. The CDR3 has 14 residues. Between the trimmed V and J ends, which lost 4 bases and 4 bases, there was a span of 12 bases.

The chain uses TRBV3-1 (or the pseudogene TRBV3-2) and TRBJ2-5; D is ambiguous. This CDR3 is built from 12 residues. Germline CDR1 and CDR2: LGHDT and YNNKEL (reference sequence). V lost 2 bases and J lost 5, with 6 bases in between. This chain's CDR3 is CASSQYRETQYF. The CDR3, as DNA: TGTGCCAGCAGCCAATATCGTGAGACCCAGTACTTC.

This chain uses TRBV18 with TRBJ2-2, with D unclear. Germline assignment: CDR1 KGHSH and CDR2 LQKENI. V gave up 2 bases and J gave up 7 bases, with 17 bases separating them. This CDR3 is 16 amino acids long. The CDR3 protein is CASSPESALIRGELFF. CDR3 nucleotides: TGTGCCAGCTCACCAGAATCGGCCCTAATCCGCGGGGAGCTGTTTTTT.

This clone turned up a few times. The chain recombines TRBV2 with TRBJ2-5, with D unclear. From germline, CDR1 is SNHLY and CDR2 FYNNEI. Trimming shortened V by 1 base and J by 4 bases, and 7 bases separated the two germline ends. The length of the CDR3 is 13 residues. The CDR3 bases are TGTGCCAGCAGTGAAGGCCTGGGAGAGACCCAGTACTTC. Translation gives CASSEGLGETQYF.

V gene TRBV19 combines with J gene TRBJ1-4, with 9 bases aligning to TRBD1. Losses at the gene ends were 7 bases for V and 5 bases for J; bases not matched to a gene: 8. The CDR3 consists of 15 residues. The V gene's germline CDR1 is LNHDA and CDR2 SQIVND (reference sequence). The CDR3 DNA follows: TGTGCCAGTACCGATGGGGGACAGGGCAATGAAAAACTGTTTTTT. Translated: CASTDGGQGNEKLFF.

The genes are TRBV2 and TRBJ1-1; TRBD1 matches at 7 bases. Losses at the gene ends were 5 bases for V and 0 bases for J; bases not matched to a gene: 12. In germline, CDR1 is SNHLY, CDR2 FYNNEI. The CDR3 consists of 17 residues. CDR3 bases: TGTGCCAGCAGTCCAAGGGACAGCCTAAAGATGAACACTGAAGCTTTCTTT. Amino acid sequence: CASSPRDSLKMNTEAFF.

This clone was recorded a few times. The rearrangement joins TRBV3-1 (or the pseudogene TRBV3-2) to TRBJ2-5; 8 nucleotides match TRBD2. V shed 0 bases, J shed 5 bases, and the junction held 8 bases outside the gene matches. Germline values: CDR1 LGHDT, CDR2 YNNKEL (reference sequence). CDR3 length: 16 residues. The DNA of the CDR3 is TGTGCCAGCAGCCAAGAACCAGCGGGAGCACGGGAGACCCAGTACTTC. This gives the protein CASSQEPAGARETQYF.

The chain recombines TRBV27 with TRBJ2-2; TRBD1 agrees at 10 bases. The V and J ends lost 5 bases and 0 bases, in that order; junction bases with no gene match: 3. CDR3 length: 16 amino acids. Germline-derived CDR1 and CDR2 are MNHEY and SMNVEV (reference sequence). This chain's CDR3 is CASSKTGGTNTGELFF. CDR3 DNA sequence: TGTGCCAGCAGTAAGACAGGGGGCACGAACACCGGGGAGCTGTTTTTT.